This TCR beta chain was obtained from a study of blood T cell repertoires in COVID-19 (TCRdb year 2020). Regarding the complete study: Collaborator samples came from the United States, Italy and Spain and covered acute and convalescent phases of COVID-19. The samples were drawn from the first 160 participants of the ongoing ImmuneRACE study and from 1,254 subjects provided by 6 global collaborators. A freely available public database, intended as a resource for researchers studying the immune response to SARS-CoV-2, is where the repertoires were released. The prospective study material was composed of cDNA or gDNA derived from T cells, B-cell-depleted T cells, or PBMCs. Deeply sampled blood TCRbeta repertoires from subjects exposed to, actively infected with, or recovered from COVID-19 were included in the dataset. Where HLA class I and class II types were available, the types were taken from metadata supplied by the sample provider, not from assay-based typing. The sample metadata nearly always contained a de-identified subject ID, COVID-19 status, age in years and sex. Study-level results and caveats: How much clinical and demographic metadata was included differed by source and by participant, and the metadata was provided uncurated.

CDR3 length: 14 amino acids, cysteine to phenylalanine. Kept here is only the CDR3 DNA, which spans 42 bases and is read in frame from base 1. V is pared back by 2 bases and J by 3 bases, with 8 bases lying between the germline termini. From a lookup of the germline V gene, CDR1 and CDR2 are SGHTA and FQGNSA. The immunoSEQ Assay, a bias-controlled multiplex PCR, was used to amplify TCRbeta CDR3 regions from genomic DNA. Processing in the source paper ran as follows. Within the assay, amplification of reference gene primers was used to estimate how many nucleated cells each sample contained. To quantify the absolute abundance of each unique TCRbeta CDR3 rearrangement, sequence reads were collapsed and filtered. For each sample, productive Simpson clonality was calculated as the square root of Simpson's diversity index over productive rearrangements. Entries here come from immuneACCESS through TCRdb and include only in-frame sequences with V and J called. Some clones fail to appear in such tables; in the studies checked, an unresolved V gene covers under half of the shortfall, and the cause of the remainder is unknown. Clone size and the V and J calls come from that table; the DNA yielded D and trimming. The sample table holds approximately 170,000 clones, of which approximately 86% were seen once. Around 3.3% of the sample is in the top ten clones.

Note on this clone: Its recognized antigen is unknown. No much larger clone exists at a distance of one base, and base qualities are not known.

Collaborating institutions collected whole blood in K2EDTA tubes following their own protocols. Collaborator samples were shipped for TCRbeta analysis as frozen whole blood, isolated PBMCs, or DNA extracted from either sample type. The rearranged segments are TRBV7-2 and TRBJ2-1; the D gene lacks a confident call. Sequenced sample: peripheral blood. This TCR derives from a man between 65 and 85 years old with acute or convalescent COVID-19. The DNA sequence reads TGTGCCAGCAGCTTATCCCCAGGCTACAATGAGCAGTTCTTC. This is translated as CASSLSPGYNEQFF.